Shown below are 17 T cell receptor beta chains from a single sample sequenced in a study of blood T cell repertoires in COVID-19 (dated by TCRdb to about 2020). Library prep was done by the immunoSEQ multiplex PCR assay. TCRdb mirrors the immuneACCESS table, restricted to in-frame sequences. Some clones are absent from its copies; in checked studies, under half trace to an unresolved V gene, and the reason for the others is unknown. Here the sample has 230,000 or so clones; roughly 82% occur a single time. The top ten constitute around 2.4% of the sample. The sample was peripheral blood. These receptor sequences come from a man aged 35-49 years who had recovered from COVID-19.

The chain is built from TRBV30 and TRBJ1-2; the D gene is possibly TRBD1 (6 bases). Germline lookup yields CDR1 GTSNPN and CDR2 SVGIG (reference sequence). CDR3 length equals 14 residues. V was trimmed by 1 base and J by 2 bases, leaving 11 bases between them. CDR3 DNA sequence: TGTGCCTGGAGTGAGACAGGTCCGAACTATGGCTACACCTTC. Its translation is CAWSETGPNYGYTF.

This clone has only a few counts. The J gene is TRBJ1-6, the V gene TRBV7-2; the match to TRBD1 covers 7 bases. Germline CDR1 is SGHTA and CDR2 is FQGNSA. J lost 7 bases, V lost 4 bases, and 13 bases had no gene match. The CDR3 spans 17 residues. The CDR3 loop is CASSSGTTGTVNSPLHF. CDR3 in DNA: TGTGCCAGCAGCTCAGGGACCACCGGGACAGTGAATTCACCCCTCCACTTT.

The gene calls are TRBV5-1 and TRBJ1-2, with 9 bases that match TRBD1. The CDR3 is 14 residues long. Trimming took 4 bases from V and 8 from J; bases not matched to a gene: 9. CDR1 and CDR2 from the germline V gene are SGHRS and YFSETQ. The CDR3 here is CASSLTGTGIGYTF. In DNA form, the CDR3 reads TGCGCCAGCAGCCTAACCGGGACAGGGATAGGCTACACCTTC.

The chain employs TRBV10-3 and TRBJ2-2; the D gene is possibly TRBD2 (5 bases). V was pared by 5 bases and J by 6 bases, with 10 bases between. The CDR3 extends over 13 amino acids. Germline loops: CDR1 ENHRY, CDR2 SYGVKD. This CDR3 reads CAISPDGAGELFF. The CDR3 DNA is TGTGCCATCAGTCCGGACGGGGCCGGGGAGCTGTTTTTT.

The chain is built from TRBV4-1 and TRBJ1-2, with TRBD1 matching over 12 bases. CDR3 size: 13 residues. Germline-derived CDR1 and CDR2 are MGHRA and YSYEKL. The V gene end was trimmed by 8 bases and the J gene end by 7 bases; junction bases not matched to a gene: 5. The CDR3 reads CASRDRGRGGYTF. CDR3 DNA: TGCGCCAGCCGGGACAGGGGGCGGGGTGGCTACACCTTC.

The chain links TRBV21-1 to TRBJ2-2; whether TRBD2, the table's D call, matches the DNA was not checked. TRBV21-1 is tagged as a pseudogene. CDR3 length equals 14 residues. CDR3 sequence: CAISSADLTGELFF. CDR3 nucleotides: TGTGCCATCTCTAGCGCTGACCTCACCGGGGAGCTGTTTTTT.

The rearrangement links TRBV10-3 to TRBJ2-7, with a weak D call TRBD1 (6 bases). Germline V gene data show CDR1 as ENHRY and CDR2 as SYGVKD. The CDR3 is made up of 15 amino acids. The V gene lost 4 bases and the J gene lost 4 bases, with 17 bases spanning the gap. CDR3 sequence reads: CAISGWSQGSYEQYF. The CDR3 DNA is TGTGCCATCAGTGGGTGGTCCCAGGGGAGTTACGAGCAGTACTTC.

This chain links TRBV2 with TRBJ2-7, with 7 bases fitting TRBD2. The germline gives CDR1 SNHLY, CDR2 FYNNEI. This CDR3 contains 14 residues. V gave up 7 bases and J gave up 3 bases; unmatched junction bases: 9. CDR3: CASTPKRGVYEQYF. CDR3 sequence (DNA): TGTGCCAGCACCCCGAAGCGGGGAGTCTACGAGCAGTACTTC.

V and J are TRBV27 and TRBJ1-1, with a weak D call TRBD1 (5 bases). This CDR3 is 15 amino acids long. Germline lookup yields CDR1 MNHEY and CDR2 SMNVEV (reference sequence). The V and J ends lost 5 bases and 5 bases respectively, with 18 bases between them. As DNA, the CDR3 is TGTGCCAGCAGTAGGGCGGGGAGGGGATGGACTGAAGCTTTCTTT. This sequence encodes CASSRAGRGWTEAFF.

V gene TRBV28 combines with J gene TRBJ1-5; D uncertain. Germline loops: CDR1 MDHEN, CDR2 SYDVKM. The length of the CDR3 is 16 residues. V was trimmed by 5 bases and J by 6 bases, leaving 20 bases between them. The CDR3 coding sequence is TGTGCCAGCAGTCGAAAATTATTGTCCGTAGTTCAGCCCCAGCATTTT. It specifies CASSRKLLSVVQPQHF.

About this clone itself: This same CDR3 is encoded by further DNA sequences in the sample. The chain employs TRBV18 and TRBJ2-7, with 9 nucleotides matching TRBD1. After removal of 3 bases from V and 0 bases from J, the junction contained 3 bases not matched to a gene. Germline V CDR1 and CDR2: KGHSH, LQKENI. CDR3 length: 15 residues. CDR3 in DNA: TGTGCCAGCTCACCCGGGACAGGGAGCTCCTACGAGCAGTACTTC. Protein: CASSPGTGSSYEQYF.

The chain links TRBV27 to TRBJ1-5, with TRBD1 matching over 9 bases. From germline, CDR1 is MNHEY and CDR2 SMNVEV (reference sequence). The CDR3 covers 14 residues. V dropped 3 bases and J dropped 6; count of bases not matched to a gene: 3. In nucleotides, the CDR3 is TGTGCCAGCAGTTTCGACAGGGGGAGTCAGCCCCAGCATTTT. Amino acids: CASSFDRGSQPQHF.

This clone was recorded only once. The V and J genes are TRBV29-1 and TRBJ2-7; D possibly corresponds to TRBD1 (6 bases). V was shortened by 0 bases and J by 2 bases, with 14 bases between the two germline ends. The CDR3 is 15 amino acids. In germline, CDR1 is SQVTM, CDR2 ANQGSEA. CDR3 DNA: TGCAGCGTTGAAGATTTCGGACAGCAGACCTACGAGCAGTACTTC. It translates to CSVEDFGQQTYEQYF.

V and J are TRBV3-1 (or the pseudogene TRBV3-2) and TRBJ1-1, with D perhaps TRBD1 (5 bases). This CDR3 spans 14 amino acids. Trimming stripped 1 base from V and 11 bases from J, with 17 bases between. Germline assignment: CDR1 LGHDT and CDR2 YNNKEL (reference sequence). This CDR3 is CASSQGGSDTRAFF. CDR3 nucleotide sequence: TGTGCCAGCAGCCAAGGGGGCAGTGACACGAGGGCTTTCTTT.

The J gene is TRBJ2-3, the V gene TRBV7-9, with a weak D call TRBD2 (5 bases). Germline assignment: CDR1 SEHNR and CDR2 FQNEAQ (reference sequence). Trimming removed 5 bases from V and 4 bases from J, with 19 bases in between. The CDR3 has 16 amino acids. CDR3 sequence reads: CASSLRRRIGADTQYF. DNA for the CDR3: TGTGCCAGCAGCCTCCGGAGGAGGATCGGTGCAGATACGCAGTATTTT.

The rearrangement uses TRBV7-9 and TRBJ1-4, with TRBD1 identical over 8 bases. CDR3 length equals 15 residues. The germline V gene encodes CDR1 SEHNR and CDR2 FQNEAQ (reference sequence). Losses at the gene ends were 5 bases for V and 6 bases for J; bases not matched to a gene: 8. This CDR3 is CASSDAGGGYEKLFF. DNA of the CDR3: TGTGCCAGCAGCGACGCAGGGGGCGGGTATGAAAAACTGTTTTTT.

This chain links TRBV18 with TRBJ2-7; D ambiguous. The germline V gene has CDR1 KGHSH and CDR2 LQKENI. The CDR3 runs to 15 residues. V lost 3 bases to trimming and J lost 0 bases, with 12 bases between them. CDR3 in DNA: TGTGCCAGCTCACCTCCTTCCCGGAGCTCCTACGAGCAGTACTTC. Translation gives CASSPPSRSSYEQYF.